The rows below give T cell receptor beta chains drawn from one sample of a study of T cell responses to AZD1222 COVID-19 vaccine. The method was immunoSEQ multiplex PCR; TCRdb's version includes in-frame clones alone and lacks a portion of them. Here the sample spans more than 150,000 clones, roughly 94% being singletons. The sample consisted of peripheral blood, taken 28 days after the second AZD1222 dose. These receptor sequences come from an adult who received the AZD1222 COVID-19 vaccine. Both conserved end residues are part of each CDR3. The D gene is left open where the match is weak. The size field is filled for only some rows; it gives once, few, many or a size class.

>TRBV7-9|NA|12|NA|TRBJ1-1
CASSIHGTEAFF
TGTGCCAGCAGCATACACGGCACTGAAGCTTTCTTT
>TRBV29-1|NA|14|NA|TRBJ1-1
CSVVGGGAGPEAFF
TGCAGCGTTGTCGGAGGGGGGGCAGGCCCTGAAGCTTTCTTT
>TRBV5-1|few|15|NA|TRBJ1-3
CASSLPTVTGNTIYF
TGCGCCAGCAGCCTTCCGACAGTAACTGGAAACACCATATATTTT
>TRBV5-6|once|14|TRBD1|TRBJ1-2
CASSFLTGEDGYTF
TGTGCCAGCAGCTTCTTGACAGGGGAGGATGGCTACACCTTC
>TRBV27|NA|15|TRBD1|TRBJ1-6
CASSWTGGTYSPLHF
TGTGCCAGCAGTTGGACAGGGGGCACGTATTCACCCCTCCACTTT
>TRBV5-8|NA|14|NA|TRBJ1-5
CASSSLRGGQPQHF
TGTGCCAGCAGCTCCTTGAGGGGGGGACAGCCCCAGCATTTT
>TRBV10-2|NA|13|TRBD2|TRBJ2-7
CASRTSGEYEQYF
TGCGCCAGCAGGACTAGCGGGGAATACGAGCAGTACTTC
>TRBV14|NA|12|NA|TRBJ2-1
CASSSARGEQFF
TGTGCCAGCAGCTCCGCAAGGGGCGAGCAGTTCTTC
>TRBV2|once|14|NA|TRBJ1-5
CASSGQRPNQPQHF
TGTGCCAGCAGTGGGCAGAGACCCAATCAGCCCCAGCATTTT
>TRBV28|NA|12|NA|TRBJ1-1
CASSPRFTEAFF
TGTGCCAGCAGTCCTCGGTTCACTGAAGCTTTCTTT
>TRBV6-5|NA|12|NA|TRBJ2-4
CASEIAKNIQYF
TGTGCCAGCGAGATAGCCAAAAACATTCAGTACTTC
>TRBV6-5|NA|13|NA|TRBJ2-3
CATERGLGDTQYF
TGTGCCACCGAACGGGGGTTAGGAGATACGCAGTATTTT
>TRBV19|NA|14|NA|TRBJ1-1
CASSTPGLRTEAFF
TGTGCCAGTAGTACCCCGGGACTCCGCACTGAAGCTTTCTTT
>TRBV5-5|NA|12|NA|TRBJ1-2
CASRSGGYGYTF
TGTGCCAGCCGTAGTGGGGGTTATGGCTACACCTTC
>TRBV27|once|14|NA|TRBJ1-4
CASSFLGGDEKLFF
TGTGCCAGCAGTTTTTTGGGAGGGGATGAAAAACTGTTTTTT
>TRBV28|NA|15|TRBD1|TRBJ1-4
CASTSRTGYGEKLFF
TGTGCCAGCACTTCCCGGACAGGTTATGGCGAAAAACTGTTTTTT
>TRBV7-9|NA|17|TRBD1|TRBJ1-1
CASSLFPTGVLNTEAFF
TGTGCCAGCAGCTTATTTCCGACAGGGGTTTTGAACACTGAAGCTTTCTTT
>TRBV18|NA|16|NA|TRBJ2-3
CASSQRTGHGRDTQYF
TGTGCCAGCTCTCAGAGAACGGGACACGGAAGGGATACGCAGTATTTT